A selection of T cell receptor beta chains follows, all from one sample in a study of T cells in Graves' hyperthyroidism and ophthalmopathy. MiXCR, run by TCRdb on the multiplex PCR reads, gives a single entry per CDR3 protein. The table shows 150,000 or so distinct CDR3 sequences, with roughly a fifth occurring only once. Sequencing was done on a sample of blood. Receptors were obtained from a woman in her forties or fifties with Graves' hyperthyroidism that later progressed to Graves' ophthalmopathy. Both conserved end residues are part of each CDR3. Fields, in order: clone size, V gene, D gene, J gene, CDR3 protein, CDR3 DNA. A D gene is named only where the DNA matches it firmly. Only part of the rows carry a size: once, few, many, or a class if the clone is expanded.

>-|TRBV12-5|TRBD1|TRBJ1-1
CASGLVQGGRGNTEAFF
TGTGCTAGTGGTTTGGTACAGGGGGGCAGGGGGAACACTGAAGCTTTCTTT
>many|TRBV20-1|TRBD2|TRBJ2-1
CSARDPYTAGKGNEQFF
TGCAGTGCTAGAGATCCATACACAGCGGGGAAGGGCAATGAGCAGTTCTTC
>-|TRBV28|TRBD1|TRBJ2-3
CASSPFKTGTGDYRSTDTQYF
TGTGCCAGCAGCCCGTTCAAGACCGGGACAGGGGACTATCGGAGCACAGATACGCAGTATTTT
>many|TRBV12-3/TRBV12-4|-|TRBJ1-1
CASSPSDVEDTEAFF
TGTGCCAGCAGTCCCTCGGATGTGGAGGACACTGAAGCTTTCTTT
>few|TRBV7-9|-|TRBJ2-1
CASSSDSFGSNEQFF
TGTGCCAGCAGCTCTGACAGCTTCGGATCCAATGAGCAGTTCTTC
>many|TRBV7-2|-|TRBJ2-1
CASSLDWTLDYEQFF
TGTGCCAGCAGCTTAGACTGGACCCTCGACTATGAGCAGTTCTTC
>-|TRBV29-1|-|TRBJ1-2
CSVQPYGTPADGYTF
TGCAGCGTTCAACCGTACGGGACACCGGCGGATGGCTACACCTTC
>-|TRBV20-1|-|TRBJ1-4
CSASRGLNEKLFF
TGCAGTGCTAGTCGGGGTCTTAATGAAAAACTGTTTTTT
>-|TRBV28|-|TRBJ1-5
CASRSKPNQPQHF
TGTGCCAGCAGATCAAAGCCCAATCAGCCCCAGCATTTT
>many|TRBV18|-|TRBJ2-3
CASSRTSTGTDTQYF
TGTGCCAGCTCACGAACTAGCACTGGCACAGATACGCAGTATTTT
>many|TRBV6-5|-|TRBJ1-2
CASSYSSSGYGYTF
TGTGCCAGCAGTTACTCGAGTTCAGGGTATGGCTACACCTTC
>many|TRBV12-3/TRBV12-4|TRBD1|TRBJ1-2
CASSLLTRGNYGYTF
TGTGCCAGCAGTTTACTCACCAGGGGGAACTATGGCTACACCTTC
>many|TRBV6-1|TRBD2|TRBJ2-3
CASNKAGGPSTDTQYF
TGTGCCAGCAACAAAGCGGGAGGGCCATCTACAGATACGCAGTATTTT
>-|TRBV29-1|-|TRBJ2-1
CSVEVGEQFF
TGCAGCGTTGAAGTTGGTGAGCAGTTCTTC
>-|TRBV7-9|-|TRBJ1-4
CASTFGTRGEKLFF
TGTGCCAGCACCTTCGGCACGCGTGGTGAAAAACTGTTTTTT
>few|TRBV18|-|TRBJ2-7
CASSRMGDEQYF
TGTGCCAGCTCACGAATGGGCGACGAGCAGTACTTC
>many|TRBV7-3|TRBD2|TRBJ2-1
CASSLGSGVRDEQFF
TGTGCCAGCAGCTTAGGTAGCGGGGTCAGAGATGAGCAGTTCTTC
>-|TRBV6-5|-|TRBJ1-6
CASSYSNSNNSPLHF
TGTGCCAGCAGTTACTCGAACAGCAATAATTCACCCCTCCACTTT
>few|TRBV19|TRBD2|TRBJ2-1
CASSMGNSGNEQFF
TGTGCCAGTAGTATGGGCAATAGCGGGAATGAGCAGTTCTTC
>-|TRBV3-1|-|TRBJ2-7
CASSPTGGRAEQYF
TGTGCCAGCAGCCCGACGGGGGGCAGGGCCGAGCAGTACTTC
>few|TRBV18|-|TRBJ2-5
CASSPVGGLETQYF
TGTGCCAGCTCACCCGTAGGGGGTTTGGAGACCCAGTACTTC
>many|TRBV27|-|TRBJ1-5
CASSLAAAGQPQHF
TGTGCCAGCAGTTTGGCGGCGGCGGGCCAGCCCCAGCATTTT
>-|TRBV5-4|-|TRBJ2-5
CASSPQGGETQYF
TGTGCCAGCAGCCCCCAGGGGGGAGAGACCCAGTACTTC
>few|TRBV11-2|-|TRBJ1-4
CASRTGRGGHINEKLFF
TGTGCCAGCAGAACCGGGCGCGGGGGACATATTAATGAAAAACTGTTTTTT
>-|TRBV6-1|-|TRBJ2-1
CASSEHAPGTPQFF
TGTGCCAGCAGTGAACACGCGCCAGGGACTCCGCAGTTCTTC
>many|TRBV18|TRBD1|TRBJ1-2
CASSPTGTANYGYTF
TGTGCCAGCTCACCGACCGGGACAGCTAACTATGGCTACACCTTC
>many|TRBV6-1|-|TRBJ2-2
CASFGTGELFF
TGTGCCAGCTTCGGGACCGGGGAGCTGTTTTTT
>few|TRBV3-1|TRBD2|TRBJ2-1
CASSDSGRAHEQFF
TGTGCCAGCAGTGACAGCGGGAGGGCCCATGAGCAGTTCTTC
>-|TRBV12-3/TRBV12-4|-|TRBJ1-1
CASSFSGATEAFF
TGTGCCAGCAGTTTTTCAGGGGCCACTGAAGCTTTCTTT